A selection of T cell receptor beta chains follows, all from one sample in a study of hypomethylating agent response in myelodysplastic syndrome. Repertoires were generated with immunoSEQ multiplex PCR, while TCRdb's copy carries only in-frame clones and drops some. The profile covers about 4,000 clones, with roughly 86% appearing a single time and approximately 13% taken by the ten largest. The sequenced sample was bone marrow, obtained before or after starting hypomethylating agent treatment for myelodysplastic syndrome (not recorded which). The receptors stem from a human donor with myelodysplastic syndrome. The CDR3 runs from the conserved cysteine through the conserved F or W. The D gene is left open where the match is weak. Part of the rows lack a size; the others show once, few, many or a class for expanded clones.

j_gene: TRBJ1-2
v_gene: TRBV7-6
d_gene: -
abundance: -
CDR3nt: TGTGCCAGCAGCTTGCAGGGGAACGGACTCGACCGGGGCTACACCTTC
CDR3aa: CASSLQGNGLDRGYTF

j_gene: TRBJ2-2
v_gene: TRBV7-8
d_gene: TRBD2
abundance: -
CDR3nt: TGTGCCAGCACCCTTAGGGGGGGGGCTAGCGGGCGGACGGAGCTGTTTTTT
CDR3aa: CASTLRGGASGRTELFF

j_gene: TRBJ2-5
v_gene: TRBV28
d_gene: -
abundance: -
CDR3nt: TGTGCCAGCAGCCTATGGGCGAAAGAGACCCAGTACTTC
CDR3aa: CASSLWAKETQYF

j_gene: TRBJ2-1
v_gene: TRBV7-2
d_gene: TRBD2
abundance: -
CDR3nt: TGTGCCAGCAGCTTAGGCCTAGCGGCCAGGAAAAGCTCCTACAATGAGCAGTTCTTC
CDR3aa: CASSLGLAARKSSYNEQFF

j_gene: TRBJ2-4
v_gene: TRBV15
d_gene: -
abundance: -
CDR3nt: TGTGCCACCAGCTCTGTATTTTTTGGGCCACAGAGCTTC
CDR3aa: CATSSVFFGPQSF

j_gene: TRBJ2-7
v_gene: TRBV7-2
d_gene: -
abundance: -
CDR3nt: TGTGCCAGCAGCGTCCTTAGCCCCTACGAGCAGTACTTC
CDR3aa: CASSVLSPYEQYF

j_gene: TRBJ2-1
v_gene: TRBV7-2
d_gene: TRBD2
abundance: -
CDR3nt: TGTGCCAGCAGCCCTAAAGCGGGAGGGCGGGGTGAGCAGTTCTTC
CDR3aa: CASSPKAGGRGEQFF

j_gene: TRBJ2-7
v_gene: TRBV7-4
d_gene: -
abundance: -
CDR3nt: TGTGCCAGCAGCGGGTCCCGGGACACGTTCCTCTACGAGCAGTACTTC
CDR3aa: CASSGSRDTFLYEQYF

j_gene: TRBJ2-3
v_gene: TRBV6-5
d_gene: TRBD1
abundance: -
CDR3nt: TGTGCCAGCAGTTACGGGACAGGGCAGGGCACAGATACGCAGTATTTT
CDR3aa: CASSYGTGQGTDTQYF

j_gene: TRBJ2-5
v_gene: TRBV5-1
d_gene: TRBD2
abundance: -
CDR3nt: TGCGCCAGCAGCTTGAGGGGTAGCGGGGGATATCAAGAGACCCAGTACTTC
CDR3aa: CASSLRGSGGYQETQYF

j_gene: TRBJ2-2
v_gene: TRBV7-6
d_gene: TRBD2
abundance: -
CDR3nt: TGTGCCACATCAGGGCTAGCGGTCCTGAACACCGGGGAGCTGTTTTTT
CDR3aa: CATSGLAVLNTGELFF

j_gene: TRBJ2-5
v_gene: TRBV27
d_gene: -
abundance: -
CDR3nt: TGTGCCAGCAGGACCCCGGGGCTGGGAGAGACCCAGTACTTC
CDR3aa: CASRTPGLGETQYF

j_gene: TRBJ2-3
v_gene: TRBV5-6
d_gene: -
abundance: -
CDR3nt: TGTGCCAGCAGCTTGGGGACGGGAGTTCGCACAGATACGCAGTATTTT
CDR3aa: CASSLGTGVRTDTQYF

j_gene: TRBJ1-2
v_gene: TRBV7-3
d_gene: -
abundance: -
CDR3nt: TGTGCCAGCAGCTTAATCGGGGGGCTGGATGGCTACACCTTC
CDR3aa: CASSLIGGLDGYTF

j_gene: TRBJ2-1
v_gene: TRBV6-1
d_gene: -
abundance: once
CDR3nt: TGTGCCAGCAGTGCCCGAGCGGAGGGTCAGTTCTTC
CDR3aa: CASSARAEGQFF

j_gene: TRBJ1-2
v_gene: TRBV30
d_gene: -
abundance: few
CDR3nt: TGTGCCTGGTACAATGGGGTGAAGCGGGTTGGCTACACCTTC
CDR3aa: CAWYNGVKRVGYTF

j_gene: TRBJ1-6
v_gene: TRBV6-5
d_gene: -
abundance: -
CDR3nt: TGTGCCAGCAGTACCCAGCTCCAGGGGAATTCACCCCTCCACTTT
CDR3aa: CASSTQLQGNSPLHF

j_gene: TRBJ2-7
v_gene: TRBV6-6
d_gene: TRBD1
abundance: -
CDR3nt: TGTGCCAGCAGTTACCCCCCGGGACAGAGCTCCTACGAGCAGTACTTC
CDR3aa: CASSYPPGQSSYEQYF

j_gene: TRBJ2-1
v_gene: TRBV6-1
d_gene: -
abundance: -
CDR3nt: TGTGCCAGCGTGACGGGAGAACCGTACAATGAGCAGTTCTTC
CDR3aa: CASVTGEPYNEQFF

j_gene: TRBJ2-5
v_gene: TRBV27
d_gene: -
abundance: few
CDR3nt: TGTGCCAGCAGTTTAAAACGGGGCGAAGAGACCCAGTACTTC
CDR3aa: CASSLKRGEETQYF

j_gene: TRBJ2-7
v_gene: TRBV25-1
d_gene: TRBD2
abundance: -
CDR3nt: TGTGCCAGCAGTGGTAGCGGGGGTACCTACGAGCAGTACTTC
CDR3aa: CASSGSGGTYEQYF

j_gene: TRBJ1-2
v_gene: TRBV6-5
d_gene: -
abundance: -
CDR3nt: TGTGCCAGCAGTTTAGACGCCAACTATGGCTACACCTTC
CDR3aa: CASSLDANYGYTF

j_gene: TRBJ1-4
v_gene: TRBV19
d_gene: -
abundance: -
CDR3nt: TGTGCCAGTAGTACATTGACAGGTCCACCTAATGAAAAACTGTTTTTT
CDR3aa: CASSTLTGPPNEKLFF

j_gene: TRBJ1-4
v_gene: TRBV28
d_gene: -
abundance: -
CDR3nt: TGTGCCAGCAGTACCCCGGGGGGGAATGAAAAACTGTTTTTT
CDR3aa: CASSTPGGNEKLFF

j_gene: TRBJ2-7
v_gene: TRBV5-1
d_gene: TRBD2
abundance: -
CDR3nt: TGCGCCAGCAGCAAACTTAGCGGGAGTATGTACGAGCAGTACTTC
CDR3aa: CASSKLSGSMYEQYF

j_gene: TRBJ1-2
v_gene: TRBV29-1
d_gene: TRBD1
abundance: -
CDR3nt: TGCAGCGTTGAAGGACAGGGTAGGGGCTATGGCTACACCTTC
CDR3aa: CSVEGQGRGYGYTF

j_gene: TRBJ2-7
v_gene: TRBV28
d_gene: -
abundance: -
CDR3nt: TGTGCCAGCAGTCGTCTAACCTACGCCTACGAGCAGTACTTC
CDR3aa: CASSRLTYAYEQYF